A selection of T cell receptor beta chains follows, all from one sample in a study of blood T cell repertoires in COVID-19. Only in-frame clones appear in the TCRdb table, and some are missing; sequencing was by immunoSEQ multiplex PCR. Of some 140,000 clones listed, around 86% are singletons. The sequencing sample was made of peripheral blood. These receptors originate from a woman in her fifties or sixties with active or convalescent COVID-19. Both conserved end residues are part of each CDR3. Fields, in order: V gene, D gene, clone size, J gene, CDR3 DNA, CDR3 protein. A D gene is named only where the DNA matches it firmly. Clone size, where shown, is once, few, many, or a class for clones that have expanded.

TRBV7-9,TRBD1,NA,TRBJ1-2,TGTGCCAGCAGCATCGGGACAGGAGAAGGCTACACCTTC,CASSIGTGEGYTF
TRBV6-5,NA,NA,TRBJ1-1,TGTGCCAGCAGTTACAGTTACAGGAACACTGAAGCTTTCTTT,CASSYSYRNTEAFF
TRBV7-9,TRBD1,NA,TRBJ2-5,TGTGCCAGCAGTCCTAGGACAGGCCAAGAGACCCAGTACTTC,CASSPRTGQETQYF
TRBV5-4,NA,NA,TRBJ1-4,TGTGCCAGCAGCTTGGGGGCAGAGAATGAAAAACTGTTTTTT,CASSLGAENEKLFF
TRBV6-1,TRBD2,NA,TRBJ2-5,TGTGCCAGCAGTGAAGATCCTAGCGGGGGATCAGAGACCCAGTACTTC,CASSEDPSGGSETQYF
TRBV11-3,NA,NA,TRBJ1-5,TGTGCCAGCAGCTTAGAGACATTCCGAGGGAAGGTGATCAATCAGCCCCAGCATTTT,CASSLETFRGKVINQPQHF
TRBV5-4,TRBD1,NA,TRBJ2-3,TGTGCCAGCAGCTTAGGGGACAGGAGCACAGATACGCAGTATTTT,CASSLGDRSTDTQYF
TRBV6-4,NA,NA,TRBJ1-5,TGTGCCAGCTCCAGGGATAGCAATCAGCCCCAGCATTTT,CASSRDSNQPQHF
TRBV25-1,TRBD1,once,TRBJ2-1,TGTGCCAGCAGTGAATCGGGGACAGGGATCTACAATGAGCAGTTCTTC,CASSESGTGIYNEQFF
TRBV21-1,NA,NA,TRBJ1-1,TGTGCCAGCAGCCCCCCCATACTCACTGAAGCTTTCTTT,CASSPPILTEAFF
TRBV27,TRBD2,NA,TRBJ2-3,TGTGCCAGCAGTTTAATTCTAGCGGGAGGGCCAAGCACAGATACGCAGTATTTT,CASSLILAGGPSTDTQYF
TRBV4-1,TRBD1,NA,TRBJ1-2,TGCGCCAGCAGCCGTGGGACAGGGGCGCTTAACTATGGCTACACCTTC,CASSRGTGALNYGYTF
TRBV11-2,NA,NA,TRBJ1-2,TGTGCCAGCAGCCCCCGGGGGGGACAAGGGGACTATGGCTACACCTTC,CASSPRGGQGDYGYTF
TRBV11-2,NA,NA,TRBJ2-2,TGTGCCAGCAGCTTCTATTCCCTCGGGAACACCGGGGAGCTGTTTTTT,CASSFYSLGNTGELFF
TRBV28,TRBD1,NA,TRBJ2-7,TGTGCCAGCAGTACGATCCTTGGGGACAGGGGCCCCTACGAGCAGTACTTC,CASSTILGDRGPYEQYF
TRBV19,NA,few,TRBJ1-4,TGTGCCAGTAGTATCGCCGGTGAAAAACTGTTTTTT,CASSIAGEKLFF
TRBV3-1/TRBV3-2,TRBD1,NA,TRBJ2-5,TGTGCCAGCAGCTCCCGGGACAGGGGTACGGAGACCCAGTACTTC,CASSSRDRGTETQYF
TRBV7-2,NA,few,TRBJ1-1,TGTGCCAGCAGCTTAGGGGCCAGGGAGAACACTGAAGCTTTCTTT,CASSLGARENTEAFF
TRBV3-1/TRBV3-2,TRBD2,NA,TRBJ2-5,TGTGCCAGCAGCCCGGGACTAGCGAGGAAGACCCAGTACTTC,CASSPGLARKTQYF
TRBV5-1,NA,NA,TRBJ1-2,TGCGCCAGCAGCCCGGACAACTATAACTATGGCTACACCTTC,CASSPDNYNYGYTF
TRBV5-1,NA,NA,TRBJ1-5,TGCGCCAGCAGCTCCCGCCGACAGAGCGATAGCAATCAGCCCCAGCATTTT,CASSSRRQSDSNQPQHF
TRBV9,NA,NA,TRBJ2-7,TGTGCCAGCAGCGTATCCGAGGGATTAGACTACTACGAGCAGTACTTC,CASSVSEGLDYYEQYF
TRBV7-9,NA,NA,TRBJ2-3,TGTGCCAGCAGCCCCTTTCAGGGCTCAGATACGCAGTATTTT,CASSPFQGSDTQYF
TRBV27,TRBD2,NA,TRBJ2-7,TGTGCCAGCAGTTGGACTAGCGGGGCCTACGAGCAGTACTTC,CASSWTSGAYEQYF
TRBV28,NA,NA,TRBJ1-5,TGTGCCTCACAGGTTAACAATCAGCCCCAGCATTTT,CASQVNNQPQHF
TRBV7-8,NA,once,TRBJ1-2,TGTGCCAGCAGCTTAGGAAACAGCTATGGCTACACCTTC,CASSLGNSYGYTF
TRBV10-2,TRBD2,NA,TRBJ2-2,TGCGCCAGCAGGCAAATAGCGGGGGGGCCGGCCGGGGAGCTGTTTTTT,CASRQIAGGPAGELFF
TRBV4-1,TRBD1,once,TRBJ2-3,TGCGCCAGCAGCCAAGATGACAGGGAGATAGCAGATACGCAGTATTTT,CASSQDDREIADTQYF
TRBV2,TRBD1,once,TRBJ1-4,TGTGCCAGCAGTCAACAGGGGGCAACTAATGAAAAACTGTTTTTT,CASSQQGATNEKLFF
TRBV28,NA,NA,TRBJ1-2,TGTGCCAGCAGTTTTCCAGGGCAGAACTATGGCTACACCTTC,CASSFPGQNYGYTF
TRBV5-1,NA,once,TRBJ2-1,TGCGCCAGCAGCTTGAATCAGGTCGCGAGCGGCGACAATGAGCAGTTCTTC,CASSLNQVASGDNEQFF
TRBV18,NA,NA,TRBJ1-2,TGTGCCAGCTCACTAGCTAGCAAGAGCTACACCTTC,CASSLASKSYTF
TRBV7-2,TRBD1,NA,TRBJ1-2,TGTGCCACCGAAGGACAGGGGGTGGGCGGCTACACCTTC,CATEGQGVGGYTF
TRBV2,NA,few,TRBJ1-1,TGTGCCAGCAGTGACCAGGGTCGGTCTGAAGCTTTCTTT,CASSDQGRSEAFF
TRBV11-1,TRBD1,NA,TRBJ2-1,TGTGCCAGCAGGTCCCTCCGGGACAGAAACAATGAGCAGTTCTTC,CASRSLRDRNNEQFF
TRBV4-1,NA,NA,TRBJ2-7,TGCGCCAGCAGCTGGCAAGAGGCGGGGACAGCCTCCTACGAGCAGTACTTC,CASSWQEAGTASYEQYF
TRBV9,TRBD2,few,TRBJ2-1,TGTGCCAGCAGCGGTAGCGGGAGCTCCTACAATGAGCAGTTCTTC,CASSGSGSSYNEQFF
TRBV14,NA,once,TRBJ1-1,TGTGCCAGCAGCCCCCTAGGGGCAGGGAACACTGAAGCTTTCTTT,CASSPLGAGNTEAFF
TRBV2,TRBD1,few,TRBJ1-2,TGTGCCAGCTCGGGACAGGAGCTATTAGGCTACACCTTC,CASSGQELLGYTF
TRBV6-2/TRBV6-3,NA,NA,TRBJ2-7,TGTGCCAGCAGCCGCCCCGCTAGTGCCGTCGAGCAGTACTTC,CASSRPASAVEQYF
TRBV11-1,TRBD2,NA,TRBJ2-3,TGTGCCAGCAGCCCCATTAGCGGGAGTACAGATACGCAGTATTTT,CASSPISGSTDTQYF
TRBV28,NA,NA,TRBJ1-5,TGTGCCAGCAGTTGGGAGGGGGTTATCAATCAGCCCCAGCATTTT,CASSWEGVINQPQHF
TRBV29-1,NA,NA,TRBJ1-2,TGCAGCGTTGTTCGACAGGACCCGTCCTATGGCTACACCTTC,CSVVRQDPSYGYTF
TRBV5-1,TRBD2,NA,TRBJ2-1,TGCGCCAGCAGCTTAGCTCCCGGGACTAGAGGCACCAATGAGCAGTTCTTC,CASSLAPGTRGTNEQFF
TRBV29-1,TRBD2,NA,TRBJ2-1,TGCAGCGTGATACTAGCGGGGGGGCCTCTTGAGCAGTTCTTC,CSVILAGGPLEQFF
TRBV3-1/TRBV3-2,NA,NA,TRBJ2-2,TGTGCCAGCAGCCAAGAGACGACTAGGGATACCGGGGAGCTGTTTTTT,CASSQETTRDTGELFF
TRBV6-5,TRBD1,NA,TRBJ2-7,TGTGCCAGCACCAGGGACAGGGTTTCCTACGAGCAGTACTTC,CASTRDRVSYEQYF
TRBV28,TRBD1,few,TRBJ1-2,TGTGCCAGCAGTTCTCGACAGGGTCCCTATGGCTACACCTTC,CASSSRQGPYGYTF
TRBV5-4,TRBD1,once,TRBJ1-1,TGTGCCAGCAGCTCCAGGGGGCCGCGGGTTTCCACTGAAGCTTTCTTT,CASSSRGPRVSTEAFF